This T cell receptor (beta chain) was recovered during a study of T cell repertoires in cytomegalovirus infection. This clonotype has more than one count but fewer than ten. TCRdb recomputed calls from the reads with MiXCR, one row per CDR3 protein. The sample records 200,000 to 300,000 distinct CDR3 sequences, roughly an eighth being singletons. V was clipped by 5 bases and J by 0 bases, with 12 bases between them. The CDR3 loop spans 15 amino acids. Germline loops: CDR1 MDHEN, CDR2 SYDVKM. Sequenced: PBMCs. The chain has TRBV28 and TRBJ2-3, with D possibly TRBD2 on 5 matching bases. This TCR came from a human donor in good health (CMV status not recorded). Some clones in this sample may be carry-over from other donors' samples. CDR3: CASSPPEDSTDTQYF. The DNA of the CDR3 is TGTGCCAGCAGTCCCCCGGAGGATAGCACAGATACGCAGTATTTT.